These 32 T cell receptor beta chains were all obtained from the same sample, sequenced in a study of T cells in Graves' hyperthyroidism and ophthalmopathy. RNA transcripts served as the template for amplifying TCR beta CDR3 regions. An initial round of RT-PCR targeting the TCR CDR3 relied on the HTBI primer set. TCRdb recomputed calls from the multiplex PCR reads with MiXCR, one row per CDR3 protein. This table has 550,000 to 600,000 distinct CDR3 sequences, approximately 44% appearing once. Sequencing was done on a sample of peripheral blood or thyroid tissue (not recorded which). These receptor sequences come from an adult woman with Graves' disease, either hyperthyroidism or ophthalmopathy (not recorded which).

This clonotype has at least ten counts. The chain employs TRBV5-1 and TRBJ2-5, with D perhaps TRBD2 (7 bases). The germline CDR1 and CDR2 sequences are SGHRS and YFSETQ. Trimming left V 1 base short and J 4 bases short, with 11 bases between. The CDR3 is 14 amino acids. The CDR3 DNA reads TGCGCCAGCAGCTTGATAGGGGGGGGAGAGACCCAGTACTTC. It is translated as CASSLIGGGETQYF.

This chain links TRBV20-1 with TRBJ1-2; 7 bases line up with TRBD1. The CDR3 sequence is 14 residues long. The trim removed 4 bases at V and 8 bases at J, leaving 13 bases unmatched. Germline loops: CDR1 DFQATT, CDR2 SNEGSKA (reference sequence). The CDR3 region is CSANLGGGLRGYTF. Written as DNA, the CDR3 is TGCAGTGCTAATCTAGGGGGCGGGCTTCGCGGCTACACCTTC.

This clonotype was seen repeatedly, ten times or more. The chain uses TRBV29-1 and TRBJ2-5; the D is unclear. The CDR3 sequence is 11 residues long. V lost 3 bases, J lost 2 bases, and 4 bases lay in between. CDR1 and CDR2 (germline): SQVTM, ANQGSEA. Written as DNA, the CDR3 is TGCAGCGTTGACAGACAAGAGACCCAGTACTTC. Translated, it gives CSVDRQETQYF. The complete variable domain, with remaining parts taken from reference TRBV29-1 and TRBJ2-5, reads SAVISQKPSRDICQRGTSLTIQCQVDSQVTMMFWYRQQPGQSLTLIATANQGSEATYESGFVIDKFPISRPNLTFSTLTVSNMSPEDSSIYLCSVDRQETQYFGPGTRLLVL.

This clonotype was recorded many times. CDR3 sequence: CAISVEQNYGYTF. The CDR3 DNA reads as TGTGCCATCAGTGTCGAACAGAACTATGGCTACACCTTC. The chain is built from TRBV10-3 and TRBJ1-2, with D hard to call. Germline V gene data show CDR1 as ENHRY and CDR2 as SYGVKD. The ends were cut back, 4 bases at V and 2 bases at J, with 8 bases in the middle. The CDR3 runs 13 residues.

This chain joins TRBV29-1 and TRBJ1-1; the D gene is possibly TRBD1 (6 bases). CDR1 is SQVTM, CDR2 ANQGSEA, per germline. The CDR3 has 14 residues. V was trimmed by 4 bases and J by 1 base, leaving 13 bases between them. This chain's CDR3 is CSVGNRGGNTEAFF. The CDR3 DNA sequence: TGCAGCGTTGGTAATAGGGGGGGGAACACTGAAGCTTTCTTT.

CDR3 amino acids: CASSLVGYQETQYF. CDR3 nucleotides: TGTGCCAGCAGCTTAGTGGGCTACCAAGAGACCCAGTACTTC. The chain carries TRBV7-6 and TRBJ2-5; D gene uncertain. The V and J ends lost 1 base and 0 bases respectively, with 6 bases between them. In germline, CDR1 is SGHVS, CDR2 FNYEAQ. This CDR3 region has 14 residues. The whole variable domain, filled in from reference TRBV7-6 and TRBJ2-5, reads GAGVSQSPRYKVTKRGQDVALRCDPISGHVSLYWYRQALGQGPEFLTYFNYEAQQDKSGLPNDRFSAERPEGSISTLTIQRTEQRDSAMYRCASSLVGYQETQYFGPGTRLLVL.

The chain has TRBV2 and TRBJ2-7, with 11 bases identical to TRBD2. The germline V gene encodes CDR1 SNHLY and CDR2 FYNNEI. The length of the CDR3 is 16 residues. V lost 8 bases and J lost 5; bases outside the gene matches: 14. The CDR3 coding sequence is TGTGCCAGCGGGGGCGGTAGCGGGAGGGCCAGGAACGAGCAGTACTTC. Translating gives CASGGGSGRARNEQYF.

This clonotype was counted at least ten times. The chain joins TRBV20-1 to TRBJ2-7; D ambiguous. Germline CDR1 reads DFQATT; CDR2 reads SNEGSKA (reference sequence). V was cut by 0 bases and J by 0 bases, with 12 bases left in between. This CDR3 spans 15 amino acids. Here the CDR3 DNA reads TGCAGTGCTAGAGACCGGCTGGGCAGCTCCTACGAGCAGTACTTC. This encodes CSARDRLGSSYEQYF.

This clonotype was counted ten times or more. This chain joins TRBV15 and TRBJ2-2; 10 bases map to TRBD2. V trimming: 0 bases; J trimming: 8 bases; junction bases outside the gene matches: 18. The CDR3 consists of 20 residues. Germline V CDR1 and CDR2: LNHNV, YYDKDF (reference sequence). In nucleotides, the CDR3 is TGTGCCACCAGCAGAGAACGAGTCGGTGGGCTAGCGGGAGTATGGGGGGAGCTGTTTTTT. As protein: CATSRERVGGLAGVWGELFF.

This clonotype appeared many times. The rearrangement joins TRBV6-4 to TRBJ2-2; TRBD1 is a possible D gene (5 bases). The CDR3 length is 15 residues. Trimming stripped 6 bases from V and 1 base from J, with 12 bases between. Germline V gives CDR1 MRHNA, CDR2 SNTAGT. The CDR3: CASSPSQGNTGELFF. CDR3 DNA: TGTGCCAGCAGCCCGTCGCAGGGGAACACCGGGGAGCTGTTTTTT.

This clonotype appeared a few times. This chain connects TRBV20-1 to TRBJ1-3; D is unresolved. The CDR3 extends over 16 amino acids. Germline V lookup: CDR1 DFQATT, CDR2 SNEGSKA (reference sequence). Deletions cut 1 base from V and 8 bases from J, with 21 bases between. The CDR3 reads CSARVGTEFYGYTIYF. The DNA of the CDR3 is TGCAGTGCTAGAGTGGGAACAGAATTCTATGGCTACACCATATATTTT.

V usage is TRBV28 and J usage is TRBJ1-2, with 7 bases lining up with TRBD1. Germline values: CDR1 MDHEN, CDR2 SYDVKM. This CDR3 spans 16 amino acids. After removal of 2 bases from V and 4 bases from J, the junction contained 10 bases not matched to a gene. This chain's CDR3 is CASSLSLVGGSYGYTF. The DNA of the CDR3 is TGTGCCAGCAGTTTAAGCCTGGTAGGGGGCAGCTATGGCTACACCTTC.

This clonotype is a singleton in its sample. The V gene is TRBV10-3, the J gene TRBJ1-2; D unresolved. The germline V and J ends were trimmed by 6 bases and 2 bases, with 10 bases remaining between them. Germline loops: CDR1 ENHRY, CDR2 SYGVKD. CDR3 length equals 13 residues. CDR3 protein: CAIRGTLNYGYTF. CDR3 coding DNA: TGTGCCATCAGGGGAACGTTGAACTATGGCTACACCTTC.

This clonotype was found many times. The gene calls are TRBV9 and TRBJ1-4; tentatively, D is TRBD1 (6 bases). The length of the CDR3 is 14 residues. Germline V gives CDR1 SGDLS, CDR2 YYNGEE. V lost 2 bases, J lost 5 bases, and 10 bases lay in between. The CDR3 nucleotides are TGTGCCAGCAGCGTGGGAGACAGGAATGAAAAACTGTTTTTT. As protein: CASSVGDRNEKLFF. The full variable domain, completed using reference TRBV9 and TRBJ1-4, is DSGVTQTPKHLITATGQRVTLRCSPRSGDLSVYWYQQSLDQGLQFLIQYYNGEERAKGNILERFSAQQFPDLHSELNLSSLELGDSALYFCASSVGDRNEKLFFGSGTQLSVL.

This clonotype appeared many times. This chain links TRBV12-3 or TRBV12-4 with TRBJ1-4; TRBD1 is a possible D gene (6 bases). Trimming stripped 5 bases from V and 7 bases from J, with 14 bases between. This CDR3 region has 14 residues. The CDR3 bases are TGTGCCAGCAGTAAGAGGACAGCTGGTGAAAAACTGTTTTTT. Its protein is CASSKRTAGEKLFF.

The chain recombines TRBV14 with TRBJ1-1; a possible D gene is TRBD1 (6 bases). Germline assignment: CDR1 SGHDN and CDR2 FVKESK. The CDR3 contains 12 residues. Trimming shortened V by 8 bases and J by 11 bases, and 18 bases separated the two germline ends. CDR3: CASSPTGIDAFF. DNA for the CDR3: TGTGCCAGCTCACCGACAGGAATTGATGCTTTCTTT.

The rearrangement joins TRBV7-6 to TRBJ1-6; 9 nucleotides line up with TRBD1. This CDR3 spans 15 amino acids. With V trimmed by 5 bases and J by 7 bases, 6 bases remained unmatched. In germline, CDR1 is SGHVS, CDR2 FNYEAQ. As DNA, the CDR3 is TGTGCCAGCAGCCCTGGGACAGGGCAAAATTCACCCCTCCACTTT. The encoded protein is CASSPGTGQNSPLHF.

As to this clonotype: Possible read error: a much larger clone is one base away. This chain connects TRBV20-1 to TRBJ1-5; D is possibly TRBD1 (6 bases). Germline CDR1 is DFQATT and CDR2 is SNEGSKA (reference sequence). The germline V and J ends were trimmed by 5 bases and 7 bases, with 15 bases remaining between them. The CDR3 has 13 amino acids. The CDR3 sequence is CSASGRGGQPQHF. In DNA form, the CDR3 reads TGCAGTGCTTCGGGCAGGGGTGGCCAGCCCCAGCATTTT.

This chain links TRBV27 with TRBJ1-2, with a tentative D call TRBD1 (6 bases). CDR3 size: 14 residues. Looked up from germline, CDR1 is MNHEY and CDR2 is SMNVEV (reference sequence). V shed 3 bases and J shed 7 bases, with 15 bases lying between them. The CDR3 reads CASSLLFGGGGYTF. Here the CDR3 DNA reads TGTGCCAGCAGTTTGCTTTTCGGGGGCGGTGGCTACACCTTC.

The chain has TRBV20-1 and TRBJ1-6; D remains ambiguous. The CDR3 extends over 13 amino acids. CDR1 DFQATT and CDR2 SNEGSKA come from the germline V gene (reference sequence). V lost 3 bases and J lost 2, with 5 bases in between. This CDR3 is CSARITYNSPLHF. As DNA, the CDR3 is TGCAGTGCTAGGATCACCTATAATTCACCCCTCCACTTT.

This chain links TRBV2 with TRBJ1-5; no firm D call. Germline V lookup: CDR1 SNHLY, CDR2 FYNNEI. Trimming cost V 4 bases and J 9 bases, with 10 bases left between them. The CDR3 is 12 residues long. For the CDR3, the DNA is TGTGCCAGCAGTGTTTACGAGCGGCCCCAGCATTTT. Its translation: CASSVYERPQHF.

The sample holds many counts of this clonotype. The chain combines TRBV7-6 with TRBJ2-5, with TRBD2 matching over 8 bases. The CDR3 has 14 amino acids. Germline CDR1 is SGHVS and CDR2 is FNYEAQ. V trimming: 4 bases; J trimming: 4 bases; junction bases outside the gene matches: 5. CDR3 sequence (DNA): TGTGCCAGCAGCTCGCGGGAGGCACGAGAGACCCAGTACTTC. It specifies CASSSREARETQYF.

The CDR3 loop is CSVPRDRGYTF. CDR3 bases: TGCAGCGTTCCTAGGGATAGAGGCTACACCTTC. The chain recombines TRBV29-1 with TRBJ1-2; D remains ambiguous. The germline V and J ends were trimmed by 5 bases and 8 bases, with 12 bases remaining between them. The CDR3 consists of 11 residues. The germline V gene has CDR1 SQVTM and CDR2 ANQGSEA.

V is TRBV10-3 and J is TRBJ2-7; TRBD2 matches 15 bases. The germline V gene has CDR1 ENHRY and CDR2 SYGVKD. Losses at the gene ends were 7 bases for V and 6 bases for J; bases not matched to a gene: 4. The CDR3 is 14 residues long. CDR3 in amino acids: CAIKGLAGGAEQYF. In DNA, the CDR3 is TGTGCCATCAAGGGACTAGCGGGAGGAGCCGAGCAGTACTTC.

This clonotype was observed many times. The chain links TRBV12-3 or TRBV12-4 to TRBJ1-1; D remains unclear. The length of the CDR3 is 12 residues. Trimming stripped 7 bases from V and 7 bases from J, with 13 bases between. DNA of the CDR3: TGTGCCAGCACCGGACTTAGCCGTGAAGCTTTCTTT. Amino acids: CASTGLSREAFF.

CDR3 sequence (DNA): TGTGCCAGCAGCGACAGGGCGGTTGGCTACACCTTC. It yields the protein CASSDRAVGYTF. The chain is built from TRBV6-1 and TRBJ1-2; 7 nucleotides align to TRBD1. This CDR3 comprises 12 residues. Germline V lookup: CDR1 MNHNS, CDR2 SASEGT. J lost 7 bases, V lost 6 bases, and 5 bases had no gene match.

This clonotype has at least ten counts. The chain carries TRBV2 and TRBJ2-7, with 9 bases that match TRBD1. The ends lost 5 bases at V and 2 bases at J; junction bases unmatched: 4. This CDR3 region has 14 residues. The germline CDR1 and CDR2 sequences are SNHLY and FYNNEI. DNA of the CDR3: TGTGCCAGCAGTAAAGGGGACAGGGCCTACGAGCAGTACTTC. As protein: CASSKGDRAYEQYF.

CDR3 residues: CASSTPQGNEKLFF. DNA for the CDR3: TGTGCCAGCAGTACGCCACAGGGGAACGAAAAACTGTTTTTT. This sequence joins TRBV6-2 or TRBV6-3 and TRBJ1-4, with 7 bases fitting TRBD1. Germline CDR1 is MNHEY and CDR2 is SVGEGT. This CDR3 comprises 14 residues. The ends lost 5 bases at V and 8 bases at J; junction bases unmatched: 8.

This clonotype was found many times. The chain links TRBV4-1 to TRBJ2-7; D is unresolved. Trimming left V 3 bases short and J 6 bases short, with 12 bases between. The CDR3 length is 13 residues. From germline, CDR1 is MGHRA and CDR2 YSYEKL. CDR3 loop: CASSHRASVEQYF. CDR3 in DNA: TGCGCCAGCAGCCACCGGGCTAGTGTCGAGCAGTACTTC.

This clonotype appeared many times. The J gene is TRBJ2-5, the V gene TRBV27; the D gene is possibly TRBD2 (7 bases). The CDR3 covers 16 residues. CDR1 and CDR2 (germline): MNHEY, SMNVEV (reference sequence). With 6 bases removed from V and 1 base from J, the gap between germline ends came to 18 bases. In DNA, the CDR3 is TGTGCCAGCAGCCCCCGGGCGGGGGCGGGCCAAGAGACCCAGTACTTC. It is translated as CASSPRAGAGQETQYF.

This chain uses TRBV29-1 with TRBJ1-1; maybe TRBD1 (5 bases). Trimming took 4 bases from V and 4 from J, leaving 22 bases between them. The CDR3 loop spans 16 amino acids. Germline V gene lookup returns CDR1 SQVTM and CDR2 ANQGSEA. DNA of the CDR3: TGCAGCGTTGTCCCTTCGACGGGACCTAGAGGCACTGAAGCTTTCTTT. Amino acid sequence: CSVVPSTGPRGTEAFF.

The gene calls are TRBV29-1 and TRBJ2-7, with D possibly being TRBD2 (6 bases). This CDR3 spans 12 amino acids. The V gene lost 4 bases and the J gene lost 5 bases, with 12 bases spanning the gap. CDR1 SQVTM and CDR2 ANQGSEA come from the germline V gene. The CDR3 region is CSVVAGTNEQYF. CDR3 sequence (DNA): TGCAGCGTTGTTGCGGGGACCAACGAGCAGTACTTC.